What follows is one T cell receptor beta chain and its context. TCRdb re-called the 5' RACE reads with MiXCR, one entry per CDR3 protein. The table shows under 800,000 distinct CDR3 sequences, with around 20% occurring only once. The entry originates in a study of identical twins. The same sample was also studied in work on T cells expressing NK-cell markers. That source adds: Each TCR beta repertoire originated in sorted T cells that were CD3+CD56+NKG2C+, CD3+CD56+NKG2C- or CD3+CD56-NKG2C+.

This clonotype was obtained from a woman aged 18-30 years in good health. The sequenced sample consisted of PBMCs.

CDR3 sequence: CASSLADTPYNEQFF. In nucleotides, the CDR3 is TGCGCCAGCAGCTTGGCCGACACCCCTTACAATGAGCAGTTCTTC. J is TRBJ2-1 and V is TRBV5-1, with D hard to call. CDR1 is SGHRS and CDR2 is YFSETQ in the germline V gene. This CDR3 is 15 amino acids long. V lost 0 bases and J lost 4, with 11 bases in between. The full variable domain, completed using reference TRBV5-1 and TRBJ2-1, is KAGVTQTPRYLIKTRGQQVTLSCSPISGHRSVSWYQQTPGQGLQFLFEYFSETQRNKGNFPGRFSGRQFSNSRSEMNVSTLELGDSALYLCASSLADTPYNEQFFGPGTRLTVL.